This record looks at one T cell receptor beta chain sequence and its context. The record originates from a study of blood T cell repertoires in COVID-19. The table came from immunoSEQ multiplex PCR; TCRdb's copy has only in-frame clones and leaves some out. Here the sample spans 73,000 or so clones, around four fifths being singletons. V lost 4 bases to trimming and J lost 0 bases, with 11 bases between them. Germline values: CDR1 SGHTA, CDR2 FQGTGA. The CDR3 extends over 15 amino acids. The chain employs TRBV7-3 and TRBJ2-3; D is possibly TRBD2 (6 bases). The origin of this receptor is a man aged 45-60 years with active COVID-19. The specimen was peripheral blood. CDR3 in amino acids: CASSSPGTSTDTQYF. CDR3 in DNA: TGTGCCAGCAGCTCACCCGGGACTAGCACAGATACGCAGTATTTT.